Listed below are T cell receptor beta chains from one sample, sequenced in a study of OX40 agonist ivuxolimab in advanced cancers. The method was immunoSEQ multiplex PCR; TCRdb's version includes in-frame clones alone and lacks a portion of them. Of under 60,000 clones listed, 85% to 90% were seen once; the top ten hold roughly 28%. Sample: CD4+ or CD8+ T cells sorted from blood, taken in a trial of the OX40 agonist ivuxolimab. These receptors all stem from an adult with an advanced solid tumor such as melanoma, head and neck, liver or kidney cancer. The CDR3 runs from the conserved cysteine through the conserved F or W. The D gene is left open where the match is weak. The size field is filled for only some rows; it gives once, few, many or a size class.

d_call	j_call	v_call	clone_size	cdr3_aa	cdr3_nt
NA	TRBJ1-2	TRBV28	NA	CASVGTTNYGYTF	TGTGCCAGCGTTGGGACAACTAACTATGGCTACACCTTC
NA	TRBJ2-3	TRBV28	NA	CASTPATRGTQYF	TGTGCCAGCACCCCCGCGACTAGGGGTACGCAGTATTTT
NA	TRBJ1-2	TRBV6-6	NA	CASSYSGDGYGYTF	TGTGCCAGCAGTTACTCGGGGGATGGCTATGGCTACACCTTC
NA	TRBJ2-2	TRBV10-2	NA	CASSDTGELFF	TGCGCCAGCAGTGATACTGGGGAGCTGTTTTTT
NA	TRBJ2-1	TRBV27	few	CASSLSGVAYNEQFF	TGTGCCAGCAGTTTATCTGGGGTCGCCTACAATGAGCAGTTCTTC
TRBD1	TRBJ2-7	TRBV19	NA	CASSIPGTGAYEQYF	TGTGCCAGTAGTATACCCGGGACAGGGGCCTACGAGCAGTACTTC
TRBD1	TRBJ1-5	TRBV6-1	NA	CASSDMTGYVQPQHF	TGTGCCAGCAGTGATATGACAGGGTACGTCCAGCCCCAGCATTTT
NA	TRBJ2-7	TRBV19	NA	CARRGVYEQYF	TGTGCCAGGAGAGGGGTGTACGAGCAGTACTTC
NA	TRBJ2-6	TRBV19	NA	CASTDGANVLTF	TGTGCCAGTACAGATGGGGCCAACGTCCTGACTTTC
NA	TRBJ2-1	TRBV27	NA	CASSLGGQSSYNEQFF	TGTGCCAGCAGTTTGGGTGGGCAGTCCTCCTACAATGAGCAGTTCTTC
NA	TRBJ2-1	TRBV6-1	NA	CASSEVEFGGNEQFF	TGTGCCAGCAGTGAAGTTGAATTCGGTGGCAATGAGCAGTTCTTC
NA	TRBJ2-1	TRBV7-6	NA	CASSLGGRSSYNEQFF	TGTGCCAGCAGCTTAGGGGGGAGGAGCTCCTACAATGAGCAGTTCTTC
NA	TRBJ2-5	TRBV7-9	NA	CASSAGTGQYF	TGTGCCAGCAGCGCAGGGACGGGTCAGTACTTC
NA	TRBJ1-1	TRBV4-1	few	CASSRAAGINTEAFF	TGCGCCAGCAGCCGAGCGGCGGGGATTAACACTGAAGCTTTCTTT
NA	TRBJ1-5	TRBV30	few	CAWSLGSYYNQPQHF	TGTGCCTGGAGTTTAGGCAGTTACTACAATCAGCCCCAGCATTTT
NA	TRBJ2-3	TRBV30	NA	CAWTRLDVSTDTQYF	TGTGCCTGGACGAGACTAGACGTTTCGACAGATACGCAGTATTTT
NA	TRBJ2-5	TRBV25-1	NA	CASSELSYEQYF	TGTGCCAGCAGTGAATTAAGCTATGAGCAGTACTTC
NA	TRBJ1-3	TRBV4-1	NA	CASSQDLGGLGGNTIYF	TGCGCCAGCAGCCAAGATCTCGGGGGACTCGGTGGAAACACCATATATTTT
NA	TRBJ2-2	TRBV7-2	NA	CASSSKFEGEEELFF	TGTGCCAGCAGCTCTAAGTTCGAGGGGGAAGAGGAGCTGTTTTTT
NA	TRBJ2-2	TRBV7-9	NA	CASSIQFRVTGELFF	TGTGCCAGCAGCATACAATTCAGGGTGACCGGGGAGCTGTTTTTT
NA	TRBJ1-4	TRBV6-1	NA	CASSEGYGNFYNEKLFF	TGTGCCAGCAGTGAGGGTTACGGTAACTTTTATAATGAAAAACTGTTTTTT
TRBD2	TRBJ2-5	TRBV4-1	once	CASSQGTGLAGEETQYF	TGCGCCAGCAGCCAAGGAACGGGACTAGCGGGAGAAGAGACCCAGTACTTC
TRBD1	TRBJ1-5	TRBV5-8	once	CASSGDRGHQPQHF	TGTGCCAGCAGCGGAGACAGGGGGCACCAGCCCCAGCATTTT
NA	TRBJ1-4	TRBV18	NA	CASSPGDATNEKLFF	TGTGCCAGCTCACCAGGTGATGCAACTAATGAAAAACTGTTTTTT
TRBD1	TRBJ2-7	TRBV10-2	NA	CASSDPDRDPEQYF	TGCGCCAGCAGTGACCCGGACAGGGATCCCGAGCAGTACTTC
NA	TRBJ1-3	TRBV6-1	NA	CASSEEVIPGNTIYF	TGTGCCAGCAGTGAAGAGGTGATCCCTGGAAACACCATATATTTT
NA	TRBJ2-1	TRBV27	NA	CASSWSMLNEQFF	TGTGCCAGCAGTTGGTCTATGCTAAATGAGCAGTTCTTC
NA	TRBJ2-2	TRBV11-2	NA	CASSLEGSGNGELFF	TGTGCCAGCAGCCTAGAGGGGTCAGGGAACGGGGAGCTGTTTTTT
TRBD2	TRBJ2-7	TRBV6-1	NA	CASSEEAAGGLAREQYF	TGTGCCAGCAGTGAAGAAGCCGCAGGGGGACTAGCTCGGGAGCAGTACTTC
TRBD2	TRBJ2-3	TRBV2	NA	CASSGGLAGDSTDTQYF	TGTGCCAGCAGTGGGGGACTAGCGGGGGATAGCACAGATACGCAGTATTTT
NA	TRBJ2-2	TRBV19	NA	CASSVVVAGELFF	TGTGCCAGTAGTGTCGTAGTGGCCGGGGAGCTGTTTTTT
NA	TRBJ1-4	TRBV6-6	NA	CASSPRQIPNEKLFF	TGTGCCAGCAGCCCCCGACAGATACCTAATGAAAAACTGTTTTTT
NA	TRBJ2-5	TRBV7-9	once	CASNQKYKETQYF	TGTGCCAGCAACCAAAAATACAAAGAGACCCAGTACTTC
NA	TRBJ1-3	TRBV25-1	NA	CASSEKGFSGNTIYF	TGTGCCAGCAGTGAAAAGGGTTTTTCTGGAAACACCATATATTTT
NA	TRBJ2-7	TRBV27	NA	CASSETVLSYEQYF	TGTGCCAGCAGTGAGACAGTATTGTCCTACGAGCAGTACTTC
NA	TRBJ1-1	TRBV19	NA	CASAHMNTEAFF	TGTGCCAGCGCGCATATGAACACTGAAGCTTTCTTT